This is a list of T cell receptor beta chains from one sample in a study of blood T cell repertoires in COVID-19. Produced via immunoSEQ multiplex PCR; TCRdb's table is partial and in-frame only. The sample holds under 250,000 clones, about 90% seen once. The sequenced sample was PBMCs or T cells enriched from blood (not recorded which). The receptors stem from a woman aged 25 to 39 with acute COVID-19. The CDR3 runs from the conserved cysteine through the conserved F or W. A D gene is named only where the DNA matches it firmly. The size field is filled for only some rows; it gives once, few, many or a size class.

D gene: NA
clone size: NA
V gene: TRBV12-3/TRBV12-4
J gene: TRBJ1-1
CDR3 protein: CASSGGGTEAFF
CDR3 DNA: TGTGCCAGCAGTGGGGGAGGGACTGAAGCTTTCTTT

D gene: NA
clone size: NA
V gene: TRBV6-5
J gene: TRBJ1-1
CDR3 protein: CASTKSAGGFGAFF
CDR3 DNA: TGTGCCAGCACCAAATCCGCGGGGGGCTTCGGAGCTTTCTTT

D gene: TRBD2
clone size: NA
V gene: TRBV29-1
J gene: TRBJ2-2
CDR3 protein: CSVVVPRAGANTGELFF
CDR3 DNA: TGCAGCGTTGTTGTCCCACGGGCGGGGGCGAACACCGGGGAGCTGTTTTTT

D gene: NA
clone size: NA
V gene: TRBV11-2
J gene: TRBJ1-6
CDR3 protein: CASSLAPKSSYNSPLHF
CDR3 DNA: TGTGCCAGCAGCTTAGCCCCCAAGAGCTCCTATAATTCACCCCTCCACTTT

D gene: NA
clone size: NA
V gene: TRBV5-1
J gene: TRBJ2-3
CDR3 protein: CASSLVPGPSRDTQYF
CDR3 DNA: TGCGCCAGCAGCTTAGTCCCGGGTCCGTCGAGAGATACGCAGTATTTT

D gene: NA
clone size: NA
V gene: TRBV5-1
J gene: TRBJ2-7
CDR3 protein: CASSLAVDSPSYEQYF
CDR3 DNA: TGCGCCAGCAGCTTGGCTGTGGACAGTCCGTCCTACGAGCAGTACTTC

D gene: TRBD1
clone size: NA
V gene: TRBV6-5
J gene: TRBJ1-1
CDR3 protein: CASRDRGATEAFF
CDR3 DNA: TGTGCCAGCCGGGACAGGGGCGCTACTGAAGCTTTCTTT

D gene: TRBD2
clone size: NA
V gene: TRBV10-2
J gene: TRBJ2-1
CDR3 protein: CASSESGGLAGYNEQFF
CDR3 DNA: TGCGCCAGCAGTGAGTCGGGAGGACTAGCGGGTTATAATGAGCAGTTCTTC

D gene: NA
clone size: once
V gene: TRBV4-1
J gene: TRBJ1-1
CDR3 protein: CASSPRGGAHTEAFF
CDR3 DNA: TGCGCCAGCAGCCCCAGGGGAGGGGCCCACACTGAAGCTTTCTTT

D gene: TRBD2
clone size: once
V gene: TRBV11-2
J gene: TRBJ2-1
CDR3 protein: CASSSETSGGASEQFF
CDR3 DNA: TGTGCCAGCAGCTCCGAGACTAGCGGGGGGGCCAGTGAGCAGTTCTTC

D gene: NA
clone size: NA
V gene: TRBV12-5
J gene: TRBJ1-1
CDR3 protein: CASGLGTVNTEAFF
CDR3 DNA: TGTGCTAGTGGTTTGGGGACAGTAAACACTGAAGCTTTCTTT

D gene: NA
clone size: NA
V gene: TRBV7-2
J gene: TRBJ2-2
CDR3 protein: CASSPDTSGGELFF
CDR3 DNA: TGTGCCAGCAGCCCGGACACTTCGGGCGGGGAGCTGTTTTTT

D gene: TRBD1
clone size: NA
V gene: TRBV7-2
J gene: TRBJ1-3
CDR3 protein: CASSTHAGTGGNTIYF
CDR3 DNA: TGTGCCAGCAGCACCCACGCCGGGACAGGGGGAAACACCATATATTTT

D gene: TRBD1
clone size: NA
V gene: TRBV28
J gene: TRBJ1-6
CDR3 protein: CASKGGLSDRFNSPLHF
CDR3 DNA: TGTGCCAGCAAAGGGGGCTTATCGGACAGATTTAATTCACCCCTCCACTTT

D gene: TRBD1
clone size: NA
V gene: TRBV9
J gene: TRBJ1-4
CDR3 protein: CASSGQKTGAEKLFF
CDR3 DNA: TGTGCCAGCAGCGGACAAAAGACAGGGGCGGAAAAACTGTTTTTT

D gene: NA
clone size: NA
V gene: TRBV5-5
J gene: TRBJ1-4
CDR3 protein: CASSPTGNFDEKLFF
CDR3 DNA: TGTGCCAGCAGCCCCACAGGGAATTTCGATGAAAAACTGTTTTTT

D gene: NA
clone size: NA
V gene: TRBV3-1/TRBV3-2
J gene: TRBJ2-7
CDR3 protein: CATGDRTYEQYF
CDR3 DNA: TGTGCCACTGGAGACAGAACCTACGAGCAGTACTTC

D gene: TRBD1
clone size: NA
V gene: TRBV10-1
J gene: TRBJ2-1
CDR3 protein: CASSETDRGYHEQFF
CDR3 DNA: TGCGCCAGCAGTGAAACGGACAGGGGGTACCATGAGCAGTTCTTC

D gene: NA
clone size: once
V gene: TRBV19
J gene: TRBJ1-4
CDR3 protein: CATQIDSATNEKLFF
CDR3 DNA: TGTGCCACCCAGATCGACAGTGCAACTAATGAAAAACTGTTTTTT

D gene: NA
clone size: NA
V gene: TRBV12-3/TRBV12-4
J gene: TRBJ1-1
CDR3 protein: CASSLFTMRAFF
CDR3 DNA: TGTGCCAGCAGTTTATTTACTATGCGCGCTTTCTTT

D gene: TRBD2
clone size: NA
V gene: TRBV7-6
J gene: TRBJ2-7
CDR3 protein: CASSNRLAGRHEQYF
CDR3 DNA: TGTGCCAGCAGCAATCGACTAGCGGGGAGGCACGAGCAGTACTTC

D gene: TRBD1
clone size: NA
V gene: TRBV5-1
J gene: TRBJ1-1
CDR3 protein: CASRRTGGAGTEAFF
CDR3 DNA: TGCGCCAGCAGGAGGACAGGGGGCGCGGGCACTGAAGCTTTCTTT

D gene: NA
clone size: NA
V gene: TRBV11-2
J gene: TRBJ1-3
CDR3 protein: CASSFPQGWYSGNTIYF
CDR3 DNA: TGTGCCAGCAGCTTCCCGCAGGGATGGTACTCTGGAAACACCATATATTTT

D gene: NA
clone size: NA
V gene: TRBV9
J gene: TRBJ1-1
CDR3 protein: CASSRVNTEAFF
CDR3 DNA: TGTGCCAGCAGCCGGGTGAACACTGAAGCTTTCTTT

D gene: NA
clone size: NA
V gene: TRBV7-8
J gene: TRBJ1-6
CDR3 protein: CASSMISAGDSPLHF
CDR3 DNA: TGTGCCAGCAGCATGATCTCAGCGGGGGACTCACCCCTCCACTTT

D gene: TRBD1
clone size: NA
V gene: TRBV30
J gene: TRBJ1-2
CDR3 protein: CAGETWDRGRGGYTF
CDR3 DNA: TGTGCCGGGGAAACTTGGGACAGGGGGCGAGGTGGCTACACCTTC

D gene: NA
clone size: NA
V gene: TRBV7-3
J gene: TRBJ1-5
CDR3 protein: CASRGAANQPQHF
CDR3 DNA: TGTGCCAGCCGGGGGGCAGCTAATCAGCCCCAGCATTTT

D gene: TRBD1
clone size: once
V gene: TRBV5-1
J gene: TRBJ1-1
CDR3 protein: CASSLSGTGGMNTEAFF
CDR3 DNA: TGCGCCAGCAGCTTGTCGGGGACAGGCGGGATGAACACTGAAGCTTTCTTT

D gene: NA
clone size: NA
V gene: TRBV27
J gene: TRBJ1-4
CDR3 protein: CASSRRENEKLFF
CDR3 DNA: TGTGCCAGCAGTCGCAGGGAAAATGAAAAACTGTTTTTT

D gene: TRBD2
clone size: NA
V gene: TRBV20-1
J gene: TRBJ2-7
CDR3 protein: CSASPGLAGYEQYF
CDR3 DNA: TGCAGTGCTAGTCCCGGACTAGCGGGCTACGAGCAGTACTTC

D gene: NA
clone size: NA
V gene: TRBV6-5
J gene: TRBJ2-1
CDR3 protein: CASSLVLASYNEQFF
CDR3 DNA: TGTGCCAGCAGTCTTGTCCTAGCATCCTACAATGAGCAGTTCTTC

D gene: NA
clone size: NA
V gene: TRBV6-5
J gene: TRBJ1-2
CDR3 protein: CASSYVGLQTGYGYTF
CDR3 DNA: TGTGCCAGCAGTTACGTTGGGCTTCAGACAGGCTATGGCTACACCTTC

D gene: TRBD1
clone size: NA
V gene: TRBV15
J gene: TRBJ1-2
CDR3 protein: CATRGQGDNYGYTF
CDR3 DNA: TGTGCCACCAGGGGACAGGGAGACAACTATGGCTACACCTTC

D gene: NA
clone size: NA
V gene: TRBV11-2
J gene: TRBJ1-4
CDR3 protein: CASSRGVNEKLFF
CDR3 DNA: TGTGCCAGCAGCCGGGGGGTAAATGAAAAACTGTTTTTT

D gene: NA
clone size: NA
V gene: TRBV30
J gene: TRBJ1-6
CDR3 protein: CAWSRGGDNSPLHF
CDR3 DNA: TGTGCCTGGAGTAGGGGTGGGGATAATTCACCCCTCCACTTT

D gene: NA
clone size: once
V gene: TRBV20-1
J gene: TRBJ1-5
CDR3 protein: CSASPGYNQPQHF
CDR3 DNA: TGCAGTGCTAGTCCGGGTTACAATCAGCCCCAGCATTTT

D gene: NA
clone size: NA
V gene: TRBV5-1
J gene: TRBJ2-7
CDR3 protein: CASSLQGVGEQYF
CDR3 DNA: TGCGCCAGCAGCTTGCAAGGGGTCGGGGAGCAGTACTTC

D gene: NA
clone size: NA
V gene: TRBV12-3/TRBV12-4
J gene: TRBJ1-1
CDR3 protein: CASSLAQRAEAFF
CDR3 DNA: TGTGCCAGCAGTTTAGCTCAACGCGCGGAAGCTTTCTTT

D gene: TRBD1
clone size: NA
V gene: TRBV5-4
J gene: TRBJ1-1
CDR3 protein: CASSLEGRGYTEAFF
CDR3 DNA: TGTGCCAGCAGCTTGGAGGGCAGGGGGTACACTGAAGCTTTCTTT

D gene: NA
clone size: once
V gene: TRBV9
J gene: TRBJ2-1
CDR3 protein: CASSVAPGEQFF
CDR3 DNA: TGTGCCAGCAGCGTAGCCCCGGGTGAGCAGTTCTTC

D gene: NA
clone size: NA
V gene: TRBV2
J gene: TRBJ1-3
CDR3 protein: CASRPNRAPGNTIYF
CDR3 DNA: TGTGCCAGCAGACCTAACAGGGCACCTGGAAACACCATATATTTT

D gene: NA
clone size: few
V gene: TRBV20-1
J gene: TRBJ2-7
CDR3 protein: CSARDGPGQYF
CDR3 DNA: TGCAGTGCTAGAGATGGCCCAGGGCAGTACTTC

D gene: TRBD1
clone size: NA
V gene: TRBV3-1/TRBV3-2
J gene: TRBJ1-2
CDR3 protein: CASSRRGLLLNYGYTF
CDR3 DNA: TGTGCCAGCAGCCGAAGGGGGCTTTTATTAAACTATGGCTACACCTTC

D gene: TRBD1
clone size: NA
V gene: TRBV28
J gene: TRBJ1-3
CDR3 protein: CASSSPHDREAGNTIYF
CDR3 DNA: TGTGCCAGCAGTTCCCCCCACGACAGGGAGGCTGGAAACACCATATATTTT

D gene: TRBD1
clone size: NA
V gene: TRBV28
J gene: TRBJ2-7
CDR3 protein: CASSRQGLYEQYF
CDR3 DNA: TGTGCCAGCAGTCGACAGGGGCTTTACGAGCAGTACTTC

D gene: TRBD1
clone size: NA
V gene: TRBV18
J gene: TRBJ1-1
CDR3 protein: CASSPRDRGSPFF
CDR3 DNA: TGTGCCAGCTCACCAAGGGACAGGGGTTCTCCTTTCTTT

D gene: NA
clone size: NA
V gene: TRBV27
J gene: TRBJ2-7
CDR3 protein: CASSIGQSYEQYF
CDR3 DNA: TGTGCCAGCAGTATAGGACAAAGCTACGAGCAGTACTTC